This TCR beta chain comes out of a study of shared clonotypes between healthy human individuals. Study-wide results and caveats: Richness estimates generally favored naive over memory subsets.

When replicate PCRs were run on sorted subsets, they used about 200 ng DNA, 28,000 or so T cell genomes. Per the original methods: Junction-only immunoSEQ data arrived without quality scores, meaning filtering differed. Sequencing used immunoSEQ multiplex PCR; TCRdb keeps in-frame clones, though not all of them. That table furnishes V, J and clone size, whereas the DNA furnished D and trimming. The profile shows over 750,000 clones, approximately 97% of them singletons. Trimming cost V 0 bases and J 4 bases, with 0 bases left between them. The CDR3 runs to 11 residues. The germline CDR1 and CDR2 sequences are MNHEY and SMNVEV (reference sequence). Naive CD8 cells were CD45RO-negative, positively selected for CCR7, excluding terminally differentiated effector memory CD45RA+ cells. Details on this clone: Its antigen is undetermined.

Sequencing used naive CD8+ T cells sorted from blood. This chain links TRBV27 with TRBJ1-2; D gene unclear. This sequence originates from a man aged 25-40 years in good health. CDR3 bases: TGTGCCAGCAGTTTATCCTATGGCTACACCTTC. It is translated as CASSLSYGYTF.